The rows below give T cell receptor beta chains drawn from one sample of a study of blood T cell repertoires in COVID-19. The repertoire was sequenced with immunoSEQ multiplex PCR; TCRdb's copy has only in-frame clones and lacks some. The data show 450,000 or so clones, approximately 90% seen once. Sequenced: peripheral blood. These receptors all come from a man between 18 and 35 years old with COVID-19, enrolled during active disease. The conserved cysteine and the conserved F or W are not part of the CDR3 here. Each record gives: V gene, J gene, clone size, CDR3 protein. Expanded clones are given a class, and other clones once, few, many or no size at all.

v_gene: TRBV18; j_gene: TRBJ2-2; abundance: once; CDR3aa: ASSPAGANTGELF
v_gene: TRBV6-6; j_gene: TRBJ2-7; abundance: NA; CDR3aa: ASRAPLYEQY
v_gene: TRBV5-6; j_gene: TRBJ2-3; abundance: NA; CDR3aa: ASSLAKGLAPDTQY
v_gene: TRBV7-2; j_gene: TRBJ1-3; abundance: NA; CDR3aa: ASRPSSGNTIY
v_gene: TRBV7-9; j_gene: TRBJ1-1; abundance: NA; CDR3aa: ASSLGTGVTEAF
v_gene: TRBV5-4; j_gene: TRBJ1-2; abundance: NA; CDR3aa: ASSPGDRVPYGYT
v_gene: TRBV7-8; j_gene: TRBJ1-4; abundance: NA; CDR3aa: ASSLSRWRPNEKLF
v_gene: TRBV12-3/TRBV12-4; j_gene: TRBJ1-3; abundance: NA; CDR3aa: ASTRLEGNTIY
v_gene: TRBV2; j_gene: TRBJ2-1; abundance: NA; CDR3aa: ASSQSTYNEQF
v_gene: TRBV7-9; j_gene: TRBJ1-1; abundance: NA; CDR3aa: ASSFGEGTEAF
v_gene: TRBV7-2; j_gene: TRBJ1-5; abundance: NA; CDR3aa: ASSLDRDRGSQPQH
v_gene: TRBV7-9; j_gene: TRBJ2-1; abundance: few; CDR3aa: ASRSAGTANEQF
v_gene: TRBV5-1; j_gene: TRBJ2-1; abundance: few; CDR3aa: ASSLEAGWQF
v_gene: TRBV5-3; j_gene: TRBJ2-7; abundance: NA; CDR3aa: ARSGGPGRSC
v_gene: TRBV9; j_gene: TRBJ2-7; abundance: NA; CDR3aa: ASSSKLNDRREQY
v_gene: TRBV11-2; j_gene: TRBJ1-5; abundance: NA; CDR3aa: ASSLVEDQPQH
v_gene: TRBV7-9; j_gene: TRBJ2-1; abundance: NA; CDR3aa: ASSNPSGGSYNEQF
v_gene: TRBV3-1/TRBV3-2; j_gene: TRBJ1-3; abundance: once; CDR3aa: ASGGYGNTIY
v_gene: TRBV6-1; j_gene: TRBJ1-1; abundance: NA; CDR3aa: ASSEAPTLAAF
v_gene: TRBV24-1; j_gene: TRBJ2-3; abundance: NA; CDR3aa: ATSELSWEGGTDTQY
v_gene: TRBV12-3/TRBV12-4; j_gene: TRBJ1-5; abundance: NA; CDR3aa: ASSLAEDQPQH
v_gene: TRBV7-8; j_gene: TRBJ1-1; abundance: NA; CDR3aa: ASSLEGRVMNTEAF
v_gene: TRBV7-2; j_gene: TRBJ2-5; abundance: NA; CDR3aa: ASSLGPGYQETQY
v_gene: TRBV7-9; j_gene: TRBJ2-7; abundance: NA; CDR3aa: ASSPPQGLARGY
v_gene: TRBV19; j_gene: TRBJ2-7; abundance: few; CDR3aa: ASGMSGTREQY
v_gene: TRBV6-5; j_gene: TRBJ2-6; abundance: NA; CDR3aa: ASSYGGTGANVLT
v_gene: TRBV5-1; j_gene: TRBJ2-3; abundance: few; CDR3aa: ASSLVPGQPGDTQY
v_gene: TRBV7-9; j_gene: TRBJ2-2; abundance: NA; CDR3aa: ASSHFGLEGRELF
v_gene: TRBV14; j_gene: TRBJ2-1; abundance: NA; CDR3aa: ASSPRQSYNEQF
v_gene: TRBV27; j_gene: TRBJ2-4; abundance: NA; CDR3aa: ASRRTGGNIQY
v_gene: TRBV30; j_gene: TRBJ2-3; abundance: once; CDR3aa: AWTLGYGRASSTDTQY
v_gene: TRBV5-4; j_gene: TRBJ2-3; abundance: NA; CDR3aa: ASSLEGGGDTQY
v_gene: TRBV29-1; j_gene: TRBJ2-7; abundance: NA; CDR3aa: SVGRDRGLSPYEQY
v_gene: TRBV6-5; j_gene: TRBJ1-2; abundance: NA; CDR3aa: ASSRTDYGYT
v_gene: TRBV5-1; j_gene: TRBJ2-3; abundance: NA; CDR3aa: ASSFNPGTRDTQY
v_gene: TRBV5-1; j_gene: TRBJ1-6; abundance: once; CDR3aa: ASSLGQGARSPLH
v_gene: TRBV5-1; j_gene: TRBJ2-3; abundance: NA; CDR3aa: ASTRERGSTDTQY
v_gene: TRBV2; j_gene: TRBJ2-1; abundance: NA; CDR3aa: ASSELPDSLSYNEQF
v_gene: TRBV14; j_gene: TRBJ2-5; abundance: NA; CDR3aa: ASSQVGGGDQETQY
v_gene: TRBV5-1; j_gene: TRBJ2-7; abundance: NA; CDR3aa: ASSFGGQLREQY
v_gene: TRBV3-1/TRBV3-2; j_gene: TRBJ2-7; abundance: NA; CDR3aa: ASSRGDRAYEQY
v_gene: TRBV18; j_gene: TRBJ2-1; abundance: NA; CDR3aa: ASSPPADRGPYNEQF
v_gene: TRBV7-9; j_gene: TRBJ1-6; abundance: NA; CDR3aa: ASSSSVKSPLH
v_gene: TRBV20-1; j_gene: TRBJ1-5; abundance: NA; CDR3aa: SASPGNDQPQH
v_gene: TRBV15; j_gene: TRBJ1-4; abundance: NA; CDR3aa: ATSRDLSFNNEKLF
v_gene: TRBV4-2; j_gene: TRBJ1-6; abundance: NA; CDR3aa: ASSRIGGEPLH
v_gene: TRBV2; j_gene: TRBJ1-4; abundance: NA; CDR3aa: ASSEAGTGDEKLF
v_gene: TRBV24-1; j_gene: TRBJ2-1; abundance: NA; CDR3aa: ATSEGLANNEQF
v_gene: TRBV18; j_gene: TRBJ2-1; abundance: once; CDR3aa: ASSVLAGEGNEQF
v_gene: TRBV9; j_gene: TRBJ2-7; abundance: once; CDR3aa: ASSVRGRRPYEQY
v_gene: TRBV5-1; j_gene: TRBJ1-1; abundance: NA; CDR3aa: ASSNTGGSGTEAF